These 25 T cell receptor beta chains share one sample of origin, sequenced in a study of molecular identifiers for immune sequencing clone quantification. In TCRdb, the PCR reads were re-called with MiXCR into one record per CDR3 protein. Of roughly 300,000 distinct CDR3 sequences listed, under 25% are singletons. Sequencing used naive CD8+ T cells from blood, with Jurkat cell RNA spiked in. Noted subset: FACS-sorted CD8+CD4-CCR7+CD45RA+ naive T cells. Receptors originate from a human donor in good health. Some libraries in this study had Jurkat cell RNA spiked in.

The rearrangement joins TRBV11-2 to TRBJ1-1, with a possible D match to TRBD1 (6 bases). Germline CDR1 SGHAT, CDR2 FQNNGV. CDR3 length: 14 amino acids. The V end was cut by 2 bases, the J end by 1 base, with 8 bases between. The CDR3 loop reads CASSLLDRNTEAFF. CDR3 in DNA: TGTGCCAGCAGCTTATTGGACAGGAACACTGAAGCTTTCTTT.

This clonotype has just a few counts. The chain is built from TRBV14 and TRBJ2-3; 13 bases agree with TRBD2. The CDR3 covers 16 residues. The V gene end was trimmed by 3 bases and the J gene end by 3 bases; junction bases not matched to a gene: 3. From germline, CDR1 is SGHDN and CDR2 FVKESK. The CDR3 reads CASSHGLAGETDTQYF. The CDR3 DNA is TGTGCCAGCAGCCACGGACTAGCGGGAGAGACAGATACGCAGTATTTT.

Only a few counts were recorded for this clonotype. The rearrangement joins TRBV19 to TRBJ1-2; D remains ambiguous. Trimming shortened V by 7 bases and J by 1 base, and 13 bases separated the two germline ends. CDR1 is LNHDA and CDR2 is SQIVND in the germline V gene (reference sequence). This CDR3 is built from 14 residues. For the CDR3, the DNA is TGTGCCAGTAAAGGAGGGATCTATAACTATGGCTACACCTTC. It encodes CASKGGIYNYGYTF.

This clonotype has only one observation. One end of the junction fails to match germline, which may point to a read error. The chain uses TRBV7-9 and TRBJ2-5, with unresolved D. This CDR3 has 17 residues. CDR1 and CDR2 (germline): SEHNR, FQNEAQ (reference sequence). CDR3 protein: CTSSTTRLTGSQETQYF. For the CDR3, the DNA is TGTACCAGCAGTACCACCCGTCTGACGGGCAGCCAAGAGACCCAGTACTTC.

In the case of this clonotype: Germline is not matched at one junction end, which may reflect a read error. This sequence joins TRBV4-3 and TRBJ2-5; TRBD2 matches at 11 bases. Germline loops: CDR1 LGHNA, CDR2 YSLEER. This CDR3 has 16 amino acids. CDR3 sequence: CASSQGGSGRGEPQYF. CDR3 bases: TGCGCCAGCAGCCAAGGGGGTAGCGGGAGGGGAGAGCCCCAGTACTTC.

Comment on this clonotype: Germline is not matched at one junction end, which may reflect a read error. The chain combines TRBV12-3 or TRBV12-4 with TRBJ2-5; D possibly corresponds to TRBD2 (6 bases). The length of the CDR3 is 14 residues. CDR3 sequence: CARSFSISGETPYF. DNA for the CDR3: TGTGCCCGCAGTTTCAGTATATCGGGAGAGACCCCGTACTTC.

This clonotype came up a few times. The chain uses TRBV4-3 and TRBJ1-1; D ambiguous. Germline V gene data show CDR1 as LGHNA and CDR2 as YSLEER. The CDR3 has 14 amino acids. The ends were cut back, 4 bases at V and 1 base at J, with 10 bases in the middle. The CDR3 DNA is TGCGCCAGCAGCCGAGTTTCCGAGAACACTGAAGCTTTCTTT. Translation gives CASSRVSENTEAFF.

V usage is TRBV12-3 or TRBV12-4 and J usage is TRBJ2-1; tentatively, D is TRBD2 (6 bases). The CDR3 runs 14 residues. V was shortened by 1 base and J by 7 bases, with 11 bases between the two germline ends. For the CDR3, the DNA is TGTGCCAGCAGTTTAGGGCGGGAATGGAATGAGCAGTTCTTC. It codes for CASSLGREWNEQFF.

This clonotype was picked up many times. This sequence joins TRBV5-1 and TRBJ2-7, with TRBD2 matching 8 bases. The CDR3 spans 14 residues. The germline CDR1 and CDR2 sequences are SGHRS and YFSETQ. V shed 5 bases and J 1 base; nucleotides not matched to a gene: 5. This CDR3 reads CASSAASGSYEQYF. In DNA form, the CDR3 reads TGCGCCAGCAGTGCGGCTAGCGGGTCCTACGAGCAGTACTTC.

CDR3 protein: CASSLEWGRTDTQYF. CDR3 in DNA: TGTGCCAGCAGCTTAGAATGGGGCAGAACAGATACGCAGTATTTT. The gene calls are TRBV7-6 and TRBJ2-3; D may be TRBD1 (5 bases). Germline V gene data show CDR1 as SGHVS and CDR2 as FNYEAQ. Trimming removed 1 base at V and 3 bases at J, with 11 bases between. The CDR3 spans 15 residues.

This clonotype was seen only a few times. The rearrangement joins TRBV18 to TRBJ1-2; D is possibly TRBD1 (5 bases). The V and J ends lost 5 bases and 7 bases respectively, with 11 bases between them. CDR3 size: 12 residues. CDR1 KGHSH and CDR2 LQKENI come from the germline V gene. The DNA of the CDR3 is TGTGCCAGCTCAGGCAGGGTTCCTGGCTACACCTTC. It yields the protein CASSGRVPGYTF. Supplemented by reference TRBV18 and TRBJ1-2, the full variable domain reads NAGVMQNPRHLVRRRGQEARLRCSPMKGHSHVYWYRQLPEEGLKFMVYLQKENIIDESGMPKERFSAEFPKEGPSILRIQQVVRGDSAAYFCASSGRVPGYTFGSGTRLTVV.

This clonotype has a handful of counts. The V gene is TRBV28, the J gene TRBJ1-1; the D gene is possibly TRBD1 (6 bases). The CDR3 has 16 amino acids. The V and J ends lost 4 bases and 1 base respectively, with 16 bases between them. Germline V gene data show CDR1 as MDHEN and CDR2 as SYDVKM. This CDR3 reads CASSSFRGWGNTEAFF. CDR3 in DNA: TGTGCCAGCAGTTCCTTCAGGGGCTGGGGGAACACTGAAGCTTTCTTT.

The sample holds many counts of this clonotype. CDR3 region: CASSLDGQGDTEAFF. The CDR3 nucleotides read TGTGCCAGCAGCTTAGACGGGCAGGGAGACACTGAAGCTTTCTTT. This chain connects TRBV13 to TRBJ1-1, with a weak D call TRBD1 (5 bases). The CDR3 runs 15 residues. V lost 1 base and J 3 bases, leaving 12 bases between the germline ends. Germline assignment: CDR1 PRHDT and CDR2 FYEKMQ (reference sequence).

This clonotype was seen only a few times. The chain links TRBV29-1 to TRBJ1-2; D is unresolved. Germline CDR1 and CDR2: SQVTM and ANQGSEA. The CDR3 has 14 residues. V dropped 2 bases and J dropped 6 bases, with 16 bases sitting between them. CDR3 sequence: CSVERSDFPHGYTF. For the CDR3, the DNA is TGCAGCGTTGAAAGGTCAGACTTTCCCCATGGCTACACCTTC.

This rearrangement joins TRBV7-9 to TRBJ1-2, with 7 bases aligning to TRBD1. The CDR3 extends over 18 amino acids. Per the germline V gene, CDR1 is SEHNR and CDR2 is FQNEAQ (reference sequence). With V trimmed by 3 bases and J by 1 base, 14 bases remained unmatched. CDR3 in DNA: TGTGCCAGCAGCTTTGCGACAGGGAGGGAGTGGAGTAACTATGGCTACACCTTC. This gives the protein CASSFATGREWSNYGYTF.

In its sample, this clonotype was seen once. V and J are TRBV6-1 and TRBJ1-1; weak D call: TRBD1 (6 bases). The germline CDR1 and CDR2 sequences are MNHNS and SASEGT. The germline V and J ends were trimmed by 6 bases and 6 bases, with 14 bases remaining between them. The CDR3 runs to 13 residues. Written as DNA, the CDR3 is TGTGCCAGCAGGGGGGCCCGGGCCGCTGAAGCTTTCTTT. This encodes CASRGARAAEAFF.

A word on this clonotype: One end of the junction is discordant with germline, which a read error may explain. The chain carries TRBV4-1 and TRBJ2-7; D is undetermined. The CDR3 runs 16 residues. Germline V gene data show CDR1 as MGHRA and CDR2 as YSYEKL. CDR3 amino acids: CASGQVQRNLYYEQYF. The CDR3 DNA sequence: TGCGCCAGCGGCCAGGTCCAGCGAAACCTTTACTACGAGCAGTACTTC.

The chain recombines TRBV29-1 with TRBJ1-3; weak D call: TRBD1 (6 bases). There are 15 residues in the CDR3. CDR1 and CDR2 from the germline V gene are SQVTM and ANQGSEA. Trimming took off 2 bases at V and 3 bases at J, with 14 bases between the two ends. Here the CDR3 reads CSVERDGGGGNTIYF. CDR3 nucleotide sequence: TGCAGCGTTGAAAGGGATGGGGGCGGTGGAAACACCATATATTTT.

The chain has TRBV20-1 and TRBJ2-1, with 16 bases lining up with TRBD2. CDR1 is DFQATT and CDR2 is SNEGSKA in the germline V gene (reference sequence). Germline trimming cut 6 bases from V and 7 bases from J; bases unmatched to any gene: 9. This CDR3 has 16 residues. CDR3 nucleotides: TGCAGTGCAACCGAAGGGACTAGCGGGAGGGGTAATGAGCAGTTCTTC. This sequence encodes CSATEGTSGRGNEQFF.

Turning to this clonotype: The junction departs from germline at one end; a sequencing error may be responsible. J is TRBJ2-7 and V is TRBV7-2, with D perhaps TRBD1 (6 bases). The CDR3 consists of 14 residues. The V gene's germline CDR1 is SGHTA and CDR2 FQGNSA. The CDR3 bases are TGTGCCAGCAGCTTCTACAGGGACCCCTACGCGCAGTACTTC. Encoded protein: CASSFYRDPYAQYF.

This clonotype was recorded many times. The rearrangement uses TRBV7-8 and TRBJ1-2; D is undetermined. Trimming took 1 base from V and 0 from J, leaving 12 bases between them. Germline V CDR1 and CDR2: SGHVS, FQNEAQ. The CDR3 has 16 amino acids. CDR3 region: CASSLEDGETNYGYTF. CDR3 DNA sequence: TGTGCCAGCAGCTTAGAGGACGGAGAGACTAACTATGGCTACACCTTC.

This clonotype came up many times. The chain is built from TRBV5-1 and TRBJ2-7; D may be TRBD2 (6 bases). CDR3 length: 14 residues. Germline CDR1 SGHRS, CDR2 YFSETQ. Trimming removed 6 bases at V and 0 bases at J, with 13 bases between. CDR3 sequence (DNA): TGCGCCAGCAACCCGGGACTTACCTCCTACGAGCAGTACTTC. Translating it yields CASNPGLTSYEQYF.

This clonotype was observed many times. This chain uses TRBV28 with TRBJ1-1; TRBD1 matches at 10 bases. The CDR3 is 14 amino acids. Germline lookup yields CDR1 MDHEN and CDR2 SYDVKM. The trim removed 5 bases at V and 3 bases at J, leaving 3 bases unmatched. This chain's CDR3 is CASSRDRGYTEAFF. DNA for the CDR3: TGTGCCAGCAGTAGGGACAGGGGATACACTGAAGCTTTCTTT. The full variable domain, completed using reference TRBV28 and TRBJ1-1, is DVKVTQSSRYLVKRTGEKVFLECVQDMDHENMFWYRQDPGLGLRLIYFSYDVKMKEKGDIPEGYSVSREKKERFSLILESASTNQTSMYLCASSRDRGYTEAFFGQGTRLTVV.

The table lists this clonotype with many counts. The DNA of the CDR3 is TGTGCCAGCTGCCAATTGGGGAGCACAGATACGCAGTATTTT. It translates to CASCQLGSTDTQYF. The chain is built from TRBV7-6 and TRBJ2-3; D is unresolved. Germline CDR1 and CDR2: SGHVS and FNYEAQ. V was pared by 8 bases and J by 0 bases, with 12 bases between. The CDR3 loop spans 14 amino acids.

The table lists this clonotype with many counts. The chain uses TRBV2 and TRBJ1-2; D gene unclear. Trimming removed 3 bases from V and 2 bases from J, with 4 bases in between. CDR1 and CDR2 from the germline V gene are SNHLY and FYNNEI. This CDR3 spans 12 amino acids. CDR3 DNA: TGTGCCAGCAGTGAGGACAACTATGGCTACACCTTC. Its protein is CASSEDNYGYTF.